These 30 T cell receptor beta chains were all obtained from the same sample, sequenced in a study of beta chain features in type 1 diabetes. Since all of the isolated RNA was reverse transcribed, expressed TCRB transcripts were what got sequenced. Produced via immunoSEQ multiplex PCR; TCRdb's table is partial and in-frame only. The top ten clones hold approximately 0.081% of a sample with some 240,000 clones, approximately 16% of them seen once. Antigens of these TCRs are unknown. Whole-study results and caveats: TCRB CDR3 length was moderately but significantly reduced in all four CD4+ subsets of Type 1 diabetes patients.

The specimen was naive CD4+ T cells from blood. Every receptor here comes from a man aged 30 to 39 with type 1 diabetes.

This clone has a handful of counts. The chain employs TRBV23-1 and TRBJ2-3, with 7 bases that match TRBD1. TRBV23-1 is flagged as an ORF with uncertain function. This CDR3 has 15 amino acids. Trimming at V came to 5 bases and at J to 6 bases, leaving 11 bases not matched to a gene. The chain's CDR3 is CASSDRDFPLDTQYF. DNA of the CDR3: TGCGCCAGCAGTGACAGGGATTTTCCCTTGGATACGCAGTATTTT.

Remarks on this clone: A junction boundary mismatches the germline segment, possibly from a read error. V is TRBV20-1 and J is TRBJ2-1, with a possible D match to TRBD1 (6 bases). The CDR3 runs 11 residues. Germline CDR1 and CDR2: DFQATT and SNEGSKA (reference sequence). Here the CDR3 reads CSASYRARPLF. CDR3 DNA: TGCAGTGCCTCATACAGGGCTAGACCCCTCTTC.

The rearrangement joins TRBV28 to TRBJ2-1; tentative D call: TRBD2 (7 bases). V lost 1 base to trimming and J lost 5 bases, with 15 bases between them. This CDR3 has 16 residues. Germline-derived CDR1 and CDR2 are MDHEN and SYDVKM. The CDR3 bases are TGTGCCAGCAGTTTATTAGGTCGCGGGGGCGACAATGAGCAGTTCTTC. Translated: CASSLLGRGGDNEQFF.

The chain has TRBV7-2 and TRBJ1-2; D not certain. The CDR3 runs to 12 residues. In germline, CDR1 is SGHTA, CDR2 FQGNSA. Trimming removed 2 bases from V and 5 bases from J, with 6 bases in between. CDR3 in amino acids: CASSLSSYGYTF. CDR3 DNA: TGTGCCAGCAGCTTAAGCTCTTATGGCTACACCTTC.

A few counts support this clone. V is TRBV29-1 and J is TRBJ1-3, with D unresolved. This CDR3 has 13 amino acids. The germline gives CDR1 SQVTM, CDR2 ANQGSEA. Trimming stripped 4 bases from V and 0 bases from J, with 7 bases between. CDR3 amino acids: CSVGASSGNTIYF. Written as DNA, the CDR3 is TGCAGCGTTGGTGCCTCCTCTGGAAACACCATATATTTT.

This clone was detected only a few times. The V call is TRBV6-4, the J call TRBJ2-1; D not certain. Per germline, CDR1 MRHNA and CDR2 SNTAGT. The CDR3 length is 13 residues. V lost 4 bases to trimming and J lost 4 bases, with 8 bases between them. CDR3 sequence reads: CASSVMQYNEQFF. CDR3 nucleotides: TGTGCCAGCAGTGTGATGCAGTACAATGAGCAGTTCTTC.

This clone was counted a few times. The chain joins TRBV29-1 to TRBJ1-2; D unresolved. V shed 0 bases and J shed 7 bases, with 12 bases lying between them. There are 13 residues in the CDR3. CDR1 and CDR2 from the germline V gene are SQVTM and ANQGSEA. CDR3 nucleotides: TGCAGCGTTGAAGATTTATTTTCGGGTGGCTACACCTTC. As protein: CSVEDLFSGGYTF.

The gene calls are TRBV7-9 and TRBJ2-7; D remains ambiguous. CDR1 and CDR2 from the germline V gene are SEHNR and FQNEAQ (reference sequence). The CDR3 runs 12 residues. The V gene lost 2 bases and the J gene lost 2 bases, with 4 bases spanning the gap. The CDR3 nucleotides read TGTGCCAGCAGCTTAAAACCCTACGAGCAGTACTTC. It yields the protein CASSLKPYEQYF.

This chain links TRBV5-4 with TRBJ1-2, with D maybe TRBD1 (6 bases). Germline loops: CDR1 SGHNT, CDR2 YYREEE (reference sequence). V was shortened by 4 bases and J by 4 bases, with 17 bases between the two germline ends. CDR3 length: 15 residues. This chain's CDR3 is CASSLKNREAYGYTF. DNA of the CDR3: TGTGCCAGCAGCCTAAAAAACAGGGAAGCCTATGGCTACACCTTC.

There are a few counts of this clone. The V gene is TRBV6-5, the J gene TRBJ1-2; TRBD1 agrees at 10 bases. The CDR3 consists of 14 residues. Trimming took 4 bases from V and 7 from J; bases not matched to a gene: 6. CDR1 is MNHEY and CDR2 is SVGAGI in the germline V gene. CDR3 sequence: CASSLDRGLVGYTF. The DNA of the CDR3 is TGTGCCAGCAGTTTGGACAGGGGGTTAGTTGGCTACACCTTC.

Only a few counts were recorded for this clone. The chain couples TRBV30 to TRBJ2-5, with 7 bases matching TRBD2. Germline assignment: CDR1 GTSNPN and CDR2 SVGIG (reference sequence). J lost 9 bases, V lost 8 bases, and 9 bases had no gene match. This CDR3 has 11 amino acids. The CDR3 coding sequence is TGTGCCCGCCAGAGCGGGGCGGCCCAGTACTTC. Residues: CARQSGAAQYF.

The genes are TRBV20-1 and TRBJ2-7; no clear D gene. This CDR3 has 11 residues. The germline V gene has CDR1 DFQATT and CDR2 SNEGSKA (reference sequence). V lost 3 bases, J lost 2 bases, and 5 bases lay in between. The CDR3: CSASRAYEQYF. In nucleotides, the CDR3 is TGCAGTGCTAGTCGGGCCTACGAGCAGTACTTC.

The rearrangement uses TRBV4-2 and TRBJ2-1; TRBD2 matches 11 bases. The junction had 6 bases not matched to a gene; V was cut back by 0 bases and J by 11 bases. The CDR3 sequence is 15 residues long. Germline V gene lookup returns CDR1 LGHNA and CDR2 YNFKEQ. CDR3: CASSQEVAGGPKQFF. In DNA form, the CDR3 reads TGTGCCAGCAGCCAAGAGGTAGCGGGAGGGCCTAAGCAGTTCTTC.

This clone was detected only a few times. This chain links TRBV29-1 with TRBJ2-1; D possibly uses TRBD1 or TRBD2 (6 bases each). Germline values: CDR1 SQVTM, CDR2 ANQGSEA. Trimming pared 4 bases from V and 5 bases from J, leaving 12 bases between. CDR3 size: 13 residues. The CDR3 protein is CSVVRGPNNEQFF. The CDR3 DNA sequence: TGCAGCGTTGTCCGGGGGCCGAACAATGAGCAGTTCTTC.

This clone was found a few times. The chain carries TRBV4-1 and TRBJ2-3, with D perhaps matching TRBD1 (5 bases). V lost 10 bases to trimming and J lost 1 base, with 18 bases between them. The germline V gene has CDR1 MGHRA and CDR2 YSYEKL. The CDR3 consists of 15 residues. The DNA for the CDR3 is TGCGCCACGGGCCTACAGGCGCAGGGCACAGATACGCAGTATTTT. This sequence encodes CATGLQAQGTDTQYF.

V usage is TRBV5-1 and J usage is TRBJ2-5, with 9 bases fitting TRBD1. Germline V gives CDR1 SGHRS, CDR2 YFSETQ. The CDR3 length is 15 residues. Trimming removed 4 bases from V and 2 bases from J; junction bases left unmatched: 6. As DNA, the CDR3 is TGCGCCAGCAGCCCTAGGACAGGGGAGCAAGAGACCCAGTACTTC. Its translation: CASSPRTGEQETQYF.

This CDR3 is CASSYTSGPYYEQYF. The CDR3 coding sequence is TGTGCCAGCAGCTATACTAGCGGACCTTACTACGAGCAGTACTTC. The chain has TRBV7-2 and TRBJ2-7; 8 positions agree with TRBD2. This CDR3 comprises 15 residues. Germline CDR1 reads SGHTA; CDR2 reads FQGNSA. Trimming at V came to 4 bases and at J to 3 bases, leaving 8 bases not matched to a gene. Full variable domain (missing parts from reference TRBV7-2 and TRBJ2-7): GAGVSQSPSNKVTEKGKDVELRCDPISGHTALYWYRQSLGQGLEFLIYFQGNSAPDKSGLPSDRFSAERTGGSVSTLTIQRTQQEDSAVYLCASSYTSGPYYEQYFGPGTRLTVT.

This chain connects TRBV20-1 to TRBJ2-1, with 8 bases fitting TRBD1. Germline V gene sequence: CDR1 DFQATT, CDR2 SNEGSKA (reference sequence). With V trimmed by 6 bases and J by 14 bases, 9 bases remained unmatched. The CDR3 loop spans 11 amino acids. The CDR3, as DNA: TGCAGTGCGCAAAGCCAGGGACAGGAGTTCTTC. Its protein is CSAQSQGQEFF.

This clone was counted between two and nine times. V is TRBV25-1 and J is TRBJ2-2, with D possibly being TRBD2 (6 bases). The CDR3 has 14 amino acids. Germline CDR1 and CDR2: MGHDK and SYGVNS. V was shortened by 4 bases and J by 10 bases, with 16 bases between the two germline ends. CDR3 loop: CASSVTGLPLELFF. The CDR3 DNA reads as TGTGCCAGCAGTGTAACGGGACTTCCTTTGGAGCTGTTTTTT.

The rearrangement joins TRBV27 to TRBJ2-1, with D tentatively TRBD1 or TRBD2 (5 bases each). This CDR3 comprises 14 residues. Germline V lookup: CDR1 MNHEY, CDR2 SMNVEV (reference sequence). V lost 9 bases to trimming and J lost 5 bases, with 17 bases between them. CDR3 amino acids: CASHRDPGHNEQFF. CDR3 DNA sequence: TGTGCCAGTCATCGGGACCCAGGGCACAATGAGCAGTTCTTC.

V is TRBV30 and J is TRBJ2-5; D ambiguous. The CDR3 runs to 13 residues. The ends were cut back, 4 bases at V and 1 base at J, with 10 bases in the middle. Germline CDR1 reads GTSNPN; CDR2 reads SVGIG (reference sequence). The CDR3 coding sequence is TGTGCCTGGACGCCCCGGCTCCAAGAGACCCAGTACTTC. Protein sequence: CAWTPRLQETQYF.

Only a few counts were recorded for this clone. The chain is built from TRBV7-2 and TRBJ2-7, with 10 bases aligning to TRBD2. The ends lost 1 base at V and 7 bases at J; junction bases unmatched: 10. The CDR3 totals 16 residues. CDR1 and CDR2 (germline): SGHTA, FQGNSA. The CDR3 nucleotides read TGTGCCAGCAGCTTAGTTGCTAGCGGGAGTGTGGAAGAGCAGTACTTC. Translated: CASSLVASGSVEEQYF. Full variable domain (rest looked up from reference TRBV7-2 and TRBJ2-7): GAGVSQSPSNKVTEKGKDVELRCDPISGHTALYWYRQSLGQGLEFLIYFQGNSAPDKSGLPSDRFSAERTGGSVSTLTIQRTQQEDSAVYLCASSLVASGSVEEQYFGPGTRLTVT.

This clone was seen a handful of times. The chain recombines TRBV15 with TRBJ2-3, with 12 bases matching TRBD2. The CDR3 spans 15 residues. Per germline, CDR1 LNHNV and CDR2 YYDKDF (reference sequence). The J segment lost 5 bases and the V segment lost 1 base, leaving 1 base of the junction unmatched. The chain's CDR3 is CATSRALAGGDTQYF. The CDR3 DNA reads TGTGCCACCAGCAGAGCACTAGCGGGAGGAGATACGCAGTATTTT. Variable domain in full (rest from reference TRBV15 and TRBJ2-3): DAMVIQNPRYQVTQFGKPVTLSCSQTLNHNVMYWYQQKSSQAPKLLFHYYDKDFNNEADTPDNFQSRRPNTSFCFLDIRSPGLGDTAMYLCATSRALAGGDTQYFGPGTRLTVL.

As DNA, the CDR3 is TGTGCCAGCAGGCCAGGGGGCGGGAATGAAAAACTGTTTTTT. Translation: CASRPGGGNEKLFF. The genes are TRBV7-9 and TRBJ1-4, with 8 bases aligning to TRBD1. V lost 6 bases, J lost 5 bases, and 5 bases stayed unmatched. The CDR3 contains 14 residues. Germline-derived CDR1 and CDR2 are SEHNR and FQNEAQ (reference sequence).

This clone was counted only a few times. The CDR3 is CASSVDLDRDLNLAQHF. CDR3 DNA sequence: TGTGCCAGCAGCGTCGATTTAGACAGGGACCTAAATTTAGCCCAGCATTTT. This chain links TRBV9 with TRBJ1-5; 7 bases are a match to TRBD1. The length of the CDR3 is 17 residues. The V and J ends lost 2 bases and 11 bases, in that order; junction bases with no gene match: 19. Germline lookup yields CDR1 SGDLS and CDR2 YYNGEE.

In regard to this clone: The sample contains more than one DNA sequence encoding this CDR3. The rearrangement joins TRBV29-1 to TRBJ2-3; D is perhaps TRBD1 or TRBD2 (5 bases each). The germline CDR1 and CDR2 sequences are SQVTM and ANQGSEA. The ends were cut back, 1 base at V and 3 bases at J, with 5 bases in the middle. There are 12 residues in the CDR3. The CDR3 DNA reads as TGCAGCGTTGAAGGGGGGACAGATACGCAGTATTTT. Its protein is CSVEGGTDTQYF.

The chain couples TRBV29-1 to TRBJ1-2; unclear D gene. Per the germline V gene, CDR1 is SQVTM and CDR2 is ANQGSEA. This CDR3 contains 13 residues. The V gene lost 1 base and the J gene lost 7 bases, with 13 bases spanning the gap. In DNA, the CDR3 is TGCAGCGTTGAAGTTAGAGGAAGGATTGGCTACACCTTC. It specifies CSVEVRGRIGYTF.

This clone was picked up a small number of times. The chain uses TRBV4-1 and TRBJ1-1; D unresolved. This CDR3 is 14 amino acids long. Germline values: CDR1 MGHRA, CDR2 YSYEKL. Trimming left V 0 bases short and J 4 bases short, with 9 bases between. Written as DNA, the CDR3 is TGCGCCAGCAGCCAAGAGAGCCGCGGCACTGAAGCTTTCTTT. Translated, it gives CASSQESRGTEAFF.

In its sample, this clone was seen once. This sequence joins TRBV27 and TRBJ2-3, with TRBD2 identical over 12 bases. The CDR3 runs to 16 residues. V gave up 6 bases and J gave up 6 bases; unmatched junction bases: 10. Per germline, CDR1 MNHEY and CDR2 SMNVEV (reference sequence). This CDR3 is CASSRLAGALGDTQYF. Written as DNA, the CDR3 is TGTGCCAGCAGCCGACTAGCGGGAGCACTGGGGGATACGCAGTATTTT.

In this sample, this clone turned up a few times. This chain links TRBV9 with TRBJ2-2, with TRBD2 matching 7 bases. CDR1 SGDLS and CDR2 YYNGEE come from the germline V gene. The V gene end was trimmed by 8 bases and the J gene end by 2 bases; junction bases not matched to a gene: 6. The CDR3 has 14 residues. The DNA of the CDR3 is TGTGCCAGTCAAGCGGGATATAACACCGGGGAGCTGTTTTTT. The encoded protein is CASQAGYNTGELFF.